This record concerns one T cell receptor beta chain sequence. What it recognizes is unknown. Replicate PCRs for sorted subsets used roughly 200 ng DNA; this equaled 25,000 to 35,000 T cell genomes. Assay: immunoSEQ multiplex PCR; the TCRdb copy retains only in-frame clones and omits some. The sample consists of approximately 2,300,000 clones, about nine tenths of them appearing once. The sample originates from a study of shared clonotypes between healthy human individuals. General observations from the study: The study found lower generation probabilities in non-shared clonotypes than in those shared by all four donors.

Germline V gene sequence: CDR1 SGHVS, CDR2 FQNEAQ. V lost 8 bases to trimming and J lost 6 bases, with 10 bases between them. There are 12 residues in the CDR3. The chain joins TRBV7-8 to TRBJ2-2; perhaps TRBD2 as D (5 bases). The sequence derives from a man aged 18 to 29 in good health. Some clones in this sample may be carry-over from other donors' samples. Sequenced material: naive CD4+ T cells from PBMCs. As to subset: CD45RA+ positively selected. For the CDR3, the DNA is TGTGCCAGCCGTAGGAGGCCCGGGGAGCTGTTTTTT. This encodes CASRRRPGELFF. Looking up the rest from reference TRBV7-8 and TRBJ2-2 gives the full variable domain: GAGVSQSPRYKVAKRGQDVALRCDPISGHVSLFWYQQALGQGPEFLTYFQNEAQLDKSGLPSDRFFAERPEGSVSTLKIQRTQQEDSAVYLCASRRRPGELFFGEGSRLTVL.